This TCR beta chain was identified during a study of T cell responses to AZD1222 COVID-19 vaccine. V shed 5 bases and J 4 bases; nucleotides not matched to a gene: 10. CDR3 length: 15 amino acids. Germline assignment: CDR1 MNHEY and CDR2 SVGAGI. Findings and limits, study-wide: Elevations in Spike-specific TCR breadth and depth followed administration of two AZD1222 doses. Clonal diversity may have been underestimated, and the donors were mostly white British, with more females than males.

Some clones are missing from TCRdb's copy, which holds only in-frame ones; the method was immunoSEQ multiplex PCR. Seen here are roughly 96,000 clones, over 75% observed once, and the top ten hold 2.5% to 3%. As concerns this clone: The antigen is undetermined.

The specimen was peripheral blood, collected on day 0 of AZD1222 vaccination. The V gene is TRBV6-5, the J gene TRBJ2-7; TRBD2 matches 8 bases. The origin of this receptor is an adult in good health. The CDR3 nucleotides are TGTGCCAGCAGTCGCACGGGACTAGGAGGATACGAGCAGTACTTC. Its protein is CASSRTGLGGYEQYF.